This TCR beta chain came from a study of CXCR3-negative and CXCR3-positive naive CD8 T cells. The length of the CDR3 is 19 residues. Germline loops: CDR1 MNHEY, CDR2 SVGAGI. With respect to this clonotype: No antigen is known for it.

The TRB cDNA libraries were prepared by 5' RACE with UMI labels. Using the 5' RACE reads, TCRdb records one entry per CDR3 protein without DNA. The sample table sets out 50,000 to 70,000 distinct CDR3 sequences. Regarding the study as a whole: Comparably high diversity was seen in both naive subsets, and much lower diversity in memory CD8+ cells. CXCR3-positive naive cells had more hydrophobic TRB CDR3s than CXCR3-negative naive cells.

V is TRBV6-5 and J is TRBJ2-2; TCRdb indicates TRBD2, and absent DNA this call remains unverified. The clonotype was recovered from a human donor in good health. Some clones in this sample may be carry-over from other donors' samples. Sequences were obtained from naive CXCR3+ CD8+ T cells from blood. Subset defined: CD45RO-CCR7+CD27+CD95- naive CD8+ T cells expressing CXCR3 (TNR3+). This CDR3 is CASSYSGTSGGGRTGELFF.